This TCR beta chain emerged from a study of blood T cell repertoires in COVID-19. Germline V gene sequence: CDR1 MGHRA, CDR2 YSYEKL. This CDR3 contains 19 residues. V shed 3 bases and J 2 bases; nucleotides not matched to a gene: 16. This clone was observed a single time. In the original analysis: The assay estimated nucleated cells by amplifying reference gene primers. This table comes from immunoSEQ multiplex PCR, and its TCRdb copy is limited to in-frame clones, with some not included. V, J and clone size are taken as reported in that table, and D and trimming were inferred from the DNA itself. Of over 150,000 clones in the sample, 80% to 85% were seen once.

The receptor comes from a man in his forties who had recovered from COVID-19. The chain uses TRBV4-1 and TRBJ1-5; 7 bases line up with TRBD1. Sequenced: PBMCs or T cells enriched from blood (not recorded which). CDR3 residues: CASSQINLQGQLGNQPQHF. CDR3 nucleotides: TGCGCCAGCAGCCAGATAAACTTACAGGGGCAATTGGGCAATCAGCCCCAGCATTTT.